The 2 T cell receptor beta chains below come from one sample, sequenced in a study of breast tumors, draining lymph nodes, adjacent tissues. A single record per CDR3 protein comes from TCRdb applying MiXCR to the multiplex PCR reads. The sample holds roughly 19,000 distinct CDR3 sequences; about 50% are singletons and the top ten take 7.8%. Sequencing input: breast tumor tissue. These receptors all come from a female donor with breast cancer. Some clones in this sample may be carry-over from other donors' samples.

This clonotype was seen a single time. The junction shows a germline mismatch at one end, possibly a read error. CDR3 sequence (DNA): TGTGCCAGAAGCTTCGGGACAAGCGGATGGTACGAGCAGAACTTC. It codes for CARSFGTSGWYEQNF. The rearrangement joins TRBV5-6 to TRBJ2-7; perhaps TRBD1 as D (6 bases). Germline-derived CDR1 and CDR2 are SGHDT and YYEEEE. This CDR3 contains 15 residues.

By sample fraction, this clonotype is large. The chain couples TRBV10-3 to TRBJ2-5; 8 nucleotides agree with TRBD1. The length of the CDR3 is 12 residues. The germline CDR1 and CDR2 sequences are ENHRY and SYGVKD. With V trimmed by 6 bases and J by 5 bases, 2 bases remained unmatched. CDR3 amino acids: CAISQGAETQYF. CDR3 nucleotides: TGTGCCATCAGCCAGGGGGCGGAGACCCAGTACTTC.